The 32 T cell receptor beta chains below come from one sample, sequenced in a study of graft-versus-host responses after intestinal transplantation. Sequencing was performed with immunoSEQ multiplex PCR; in TCRdb, only in-frame clones are kept and a portion is missing. Altogether under 150,000 clones are present, over 75% being singletons, with the ten largest covering around 0.2%. Which antigens these TCRs recognize remains unknown. Sample: unstimulated CD4+ T cells sorted from spleen or lymph node cells, taken before intestinal transplant. Receptor source: a human donor who received an intestinal transplant.

The chain is built from TRBV11-2 and TRBJ2-1; 12 bases match TRBD2. The J segment lost 11 bases and the V segment lost 1 base, leaving 6 bases of the junction unmatched. The germline CDR1 and CDR2 sequences are SGHAT and FQNNGV. The CDR3 is 15 amino acids. The DNA for the CDR3 is TGTGCCAGCAGCTTAGGGACTAGCGGGATTGGAAAGCAGTTCTTC. Residues: CASSLGTSGIGKQFF.

J is TRBJ2-7 and V is TRBV2; 7 positions match TRBD1. The CDR3 is made up of 14 amino acids. The junction had 7 bases not matched to a gene; V was cut back by 7 bases and J by 1 base. Germline V gene lookup returns CDR1 SNHLY and CDR2 FYNNEI. The CDR3 nucleotides read TGTGCCAGCACCGACAGGGAACTATCCTACGAGCAGTACTTC. It is translated as CASTDRELSYEQYF.

In DNA form, the CDR3 reads TGCAGCGTAGACCTTTGGGGGCAGGGAAAAAACACCATATATTTT. This encodes CSVDLWGQGKNTIYF. This chain uses TRBV29-1 with TRBJ1-3, with a tentative D call TRBD1 (6 bases). The CDR3 is 15 residues long. Germline values: CDR1 SQVTM, CDR2 ANQGSEA. Trimming cost V 6 bases and J 6 bases, with 21 bases left between them.

This chain joins TRBV29-1 and TRBJ2-4; D unresolved. Germline assignment: CDR1 SQVTM and CDR2 ANQGSEA. The CDR3 spans 11 residues. This CDR3 reads CRNPTVYIQYF. The CDR3 bases are TGCAGGAATCCGACTGTTTACATTCAGTACTTC. The full variable domain, with the rest looked up from reference TRBV29-1 and TRBJ2-4, is SAVISQKPSRDICQRGTSLTIQCQVDSQVTMMFWYRQQPGQSLTLIATANQGSEATYESGFVIDKFPISRPNLTFSTLTVSNMSPEDSSIYLCRNPTVYIQYFGAGTRLSVL.

The genes are TRBV9 and TRBJ2-3, with TRBD2 matching 13 bases. With 0 bases clipped from V and 6 bases from J, the junction kept 4 bases outside the gene matches. This CDR3 contains 16 residues. CDR1 SGDLS and CDR2 YYNGEE come from the germline V gene. CDR3 coding DNA: TGTGCCAGCAGCGTAGGACTAGCGGGGGGCGGGGATACGCAGTATTTT. Translating gives CASSVGLAGGGDTQYF.

The chain joins TRBV15 to TRBJ2-3, with 7 bases matching TRBD1. V was clipped by 3 bases and J by 0 bases; unmatched bases: 3. The CDR3 has 15 residues. Germline V gene sequence: CDR1 LNHNV, CDR2 YYDKDF (reference sequence). The CDR3 loop is CATSRDRRSTDTQYF. Written as DNA, the CDR3 is TGTGCCACCAGCAGGGACAGGCGTAGCACAGATACGCAGTATTTT.

This clone was observed a handful of times. This sequence joins TRBV4-3 and TRBJ2-4, with 7 bases lining up with TRBD2. CDR3 length equals 15 residues. The ends lost 0 bases at V and 3 bases at J; junction bases unmatched: 2. Per the germline V gene, CDR1 is LGHNA and CDR2 is YSLEER. CDR3 in amino acids: CASSQEGGNKNIQYF. The CDR3 region has the DNA TGCGCCAGCAGCCAAGAGGGAGGGAACAAAAACATTCAGTACTTC.

The rearrangement uses TRBV30 and TRBJ1-2; D uncertain. This CDR3 is built from 17 residues. Germline values: CDR1 GTSNPN, CDR2 SVGIG (reference sequence). The ends were cut back, 1 base at V and 6 bases at J, with 24 bases in the middle. The CDR3 DNA sequence: TGTGCCTGGAGTGCCCGGTTCTGGTTCCGGGGAGGAAATGGCTACACCTTC. The encoded protein is CAWSARFWFRGGNGYTF.

This chain connects TRBV18 to TRBJ2-5, with a possible D match to TRBD2 (5 bases). Germline assignment: CDR1 KGHSH and CDR2 LQKENI. The CDR3 sequence is 12 residues long. Trimming shortened V by 4 bases and J by 5 bases, and 8 bases separated the two germline ends. The CDR3 here is CASSLKRETQYF. In DNA form, the CDR3 reads TGTGCCAGCTCACTCAAGCGGGAGACCCAGTACTTC.

The chain couples TRBV2 to TRBJ2-2; 12 nucleotides match TRBD2. V lost 6 bases to trimming and J lost 5 bases; unmatched junction nucleotides: 10. This CDR3 comprises 17 residues. CDR1 is SNHLY and CDR2 is FYNNEI in the germline V gene. CDR3 residues: CASRTSGSSSVTGELFF. CDR3 in DNA: TGTGCCAGCAGGACTAGCGGGAGTTCGAGTGTAACCGGGGAGCTGTTTTTT.

The chain employs TRBV6-6 and TRBJ2-5, with 8 bases identical to TRBD2. Germline loops: CDR1 MNHNY, CDR2 SVGAGI (reference sequence). This CDR3 is built from 15 residues. Unmatched junction bases numbered 4, after V lost 0 bases and J lost 4 bases. The CDR3 here is CASSYSSGAVETQYF. In DNA, the CDR3 is TGTGCCAGCAGTTACTCTAGCGGGGCAGTAGAGACCCAGTACTTC.

Here the CDR3 reads CASSAQNYGYTF. The CDR3, as DNA: TGTGCCAGCAGCGCCCAGAACTATGGCTACACCTTC. The V and J genes are TRBV14 and TRBJ1-2, with D unresolved. V shed 5 bases and J shed 2 bases, with 6 bases lying between them. The CDR3 has 12 amino acids. Looked up from germline, CDR1 is SGHDN and CDR2 is FVKESK. The variable domain in full, completed from reference TRBV14 and TRBJ1-2, reads EAGVTQFPSHSVIEKGQTVTLRCDPISGHDNLYWYRRVMGKEIKFLLHFVKESKQDESGMPNNRFLAERTGGTYSTLKVQPAELEDSGVYFCASSAQNYGYTFGSGTRLTVV.

V is TRBV2 and J is TRBJ2-2, with D perhaps TRBD2 (6 bases). Looked up from germline, CDR1 is SNHLY and CDR2 is FYNNEI. V was shortened by 4 bases and J by 7 bases, with 13 bases between the two germline ends. This CDR3 contains 14 residues. The CDR3 region has the DNA TGTGCCAGCAGTGGCCGGACTAAAAACGGGGAGCTGTTTTTT. Amino acids: CASSGRTKNGELFF. The full variable domain, completed using reference TRBV2 and TRBJ2-2, is EPEVTQTPSHQVTQMGQEVILRCVPISNHLYFYWYRQILGQKVEFLVSFYNNEISEKSEIFDDQFSVERPDGSNFTLKIRSTKLEDSAMYFCASSGRTKNGELFFGEGSRLTVL.

The J gene is TRBJ1-5, the V gene TRBV4-3; no reliable D call. V was clipped by 0 bases and J by 7 bases, with 13 bases between them. The CDR3 is 15 residues long. Germline V gene lookup returns CDR1 LGHNA and CDR2 YSLEER. CDR3 nucleotide sequence: TGCGCCAGCAGCCAAGAGGGAGGGTCCGGCCAGCCCCAGCATTTT. This encodes CASSQEGGSGQPQHF.

In DNA, the CDR3 is TGTGCCAGCAGCACCCGGACTAGCGGGAGAGAGGAGACCCAGTACTTC. This translates into CASSTRTSGREETQYF. The chain carries TRBV11-2 and TRBJ2-5; TRBD2 agrees at 13 bases. This CDR3 region has 16 residues. With V trimmed by 5 bases and J by 5 bases, 8 bases remained unmatched. Germline V gene data show CDR1 as SGHAT and CDR2 as FQNNGV.

The chain uses TRBV19 and TRBJ2-1; TRBD1 might be the D (6 bases). Trimming left V 4 bases short and J 7 bases short, with 26 bases between. The germline gives CDR1 LNHDA, CDR2 SQIVND (reference sequence). CDR3 length: 18 amino acids. The chain's CDR3 is CASSTPPGTRPQGNEQFF. In DNA form, the CDR3 reads TGTGCCAGTAGTACTCCCCCGGGGACCCGCCCGCAGGGGAATGAGCAGTTCTTC.

This rearrangement joins TRBV2 to TRBJ2-3, with TRBD2 matching over 9 bases. Germline CDR1 and CDR2: SNHLY and FYNNEI. V shed 6 bases and J 1 base; nucleotides not matched to a gene: 5. The CDR3 spans 15 residues. The CDR3 reads CASSYRLAGTDTQYF. CDR3 DNA sequence: TGTGCCAGCAGCTACAGACTAGCGGGCACAGATACGCAGTATTTT.

This clone was recorded a few times. This sequence joins TRBV6-5 and TRBJ2-7; 8 nucleotides line up with TRBD2. V was clipped by 0 bases and J by 3 bases; unmatched bases: 7. Germline V gene data show CDR1 as MNHEY and CDR2 as SVGAGI. The CDR3 has 16 amino acids. In DNA form, the CDR3 reads TGTGCCAGCAGTTACTCCTTCGGGAGGGTCTTCTACGAGCAGTACTTC. Translation: CASSYSFGRVFYEQYF.

This clone was seen a single time. This CDR3 reads CASSGGLAGSTDTQYF. The CDR3 coding sequence is TGTGCCAGCAGTGGAGGACTAGCGGGGAGCACAGATACGCAGTATTTT. The rearrangement uses TRBV2 and TRBJ2-3; 12 nucleotides line up with TRBD2. V lost 4 bases and J lost 0; bases outside the gene matches: 2. Germline assignment: CDR1 SNHLY and CDR2 FYNNEI. The CDR3 has 16 residues.

CDR3: CASSQGTGSEAFF. The CDR3 DNA follows: TGCGCCAGCAGTCAAGGGACAGGGTCTGAAGCTTTCTTT. The rearrangement links TRBV23-1 to TRBJ1-1; the match to TRBD1 covers 9 bases. TRBV23-1 is known as an ORF, though its function is uncertain. The CDR3 is made up of 13 amino acids. V was clipped by 2 bases and J by 6 bases; unmatched bases: 1.

This chain connects TRBV28 to TRBJ2-7; perhaps TRBD2 as D (5 bases). The CDR3 is 11 amino acids. The germline V and J ends were trimmed by 3 bases and 5 bases, with 5 bases remaining between them. CDR1 MDHEN and CDR2 SYDVKM come from the germline V gene. The CDR3, as DNA: TGTGCCAGCAGTTTCGGGGACGAGCAGTACTTC. Its protein product is CASSFGDEQYF. Full variable domain (missing parts from reference TRBV28 and TRBJ2-7): DVKVTQSSRYLVKRTGEKVFLECVQDMDHENMFWYRQDPGLGLRLIYFSYDVKMKEKGDIPEGYSVSREKKERFSLILESASTNQTSMYLCASSFGDEQYFGPGTRLTVT.

V is TRBV5-1 and J is TRBJ2-5; D is unclear. V was shortened by 5 bases and J by 2 bases, with 13 bases between the two germline ends. The CDR3 totals 14 residues. Germline CDR1 is SGHRS and CDR2 is YFSETQ. Written as DNA, the CDR3 is TGCGCCAGCAGTTCAGTGGGCCTACAAGAGACCCAGTACTTC. Translated, it gives CASSSVGLQETQYF.

The chain employs TRBV11-2 and TRBJ2-1, with TRBD1 identical over 9 bases. The germline gives CDR1 SGHAT, CDR2 FQNNGV. This CDR3 has 13 amino acids. Trimming removed 5 bases from V and 8 bases from J; junction bases left unmatched: 4. DNA of the CDR3: TGTGCCAGCAGCCGGGACAGGGAGGATGAGCAGTTCTTC. Protein sequence: CASSRDREDEQFF.

This rearrangement joins TRBV6-6 to TRBJ2-1, with 13 bases matching TRBD2. V was clipped by 5 bases and J by 9 bases; unmatched bases: 4. This CDR3 is built from 14 residues. Germline CDR1 MNHNY, CDR2 SVGAGI (reference sequence). CDR3 loop: CASSHGLAGAEQFF. In nucleotides, the CDR3 is TGTGCCAGCAGTCACGGACTAGCGGGGGCTGAGCAGTTCTTC.

This rearrangement joins TRBV2 to TRBJ1-2; 11 bases are shared with TRBD1. Losses at the gene ends were 7 bases for V and 3 bases for J; bases not matched to a gene: 7. This CDR3 is built from 15 residues. Germline V gives CDR1 SNHLY, CDR2 FYNNEI. The CDR3 DNA is TGTGCCAGCAACGGACAGGGGGCGCATTACTATGGCTACACCTTC. Translated: CASNGQGAHYYGYTF.

The chain links TRBV10-3 to TRBJ2-3, with 12 bases that match TRBD2. Germline lookup yields CDR1 ENHRY and CDR2 SYGVKD. With V trimmed by 6 bases and J by 5 bases, 6 bases remained unmatched. This CDR3 region has 15 residues. In DNA, the CDR3 is TGTGCCATCAGAAGGGCTAGCGGGGGGGTAGATACGCAGTATTTT. Translating gives CAIRRASGGVDTQYF.

V usage is TRBV6-1 and J usage is TRBJ2-7; D not certain. The CDR3 covers 11 residues. The germline V gene encodes CDR1 MNHNS and CDR2 SASEGT. Trimming stripped 7 bases from V and 1 base from J, with 5 bases between. Written as DNA, the CDR3 is TGTGCCAGCACCAGATCCTACGAGCAGTACTTC. Translated: CASTRSYEQYF.

J is TRBJ1-1 and V is TRBV30; 8 bases align to TRBD1. Germline assignment: CDR1 GTSNPN and CDR2 SVGIG (reference sequence). This CDR3 contains 14 residues. V lost 2 bases to trimming and J lost 3 bases; unmatched junction nucleotides: 5. CDR3 bases: TGTGCCTGGAGTTCACAGGGGGGGGACACTGAAGCTTTCTTT. It codes for CAWSSQGGDTEAFF.

This clone has just one count. The CDR3 sequence is CASSQSGTSGNNEQFF. CDR3 nucleotide sequence: TGCGCCAGCAGCCAGTCTGGGACTAGCGGCAACAATGAGCAGTTCTTC. This rearrangement joins TRBV4-3 to TRBJ2-1; 11 nucleotides agree with TRBD2. With V trimmed by 3 bases and J by 5 bases, 6 bases remained unmatched. This CDR3 is built from 16 residues. In germline, CDR1 is LGHNA, CDR2 YSLEER.

The chain combines TRBV7-2 with TRBJ1-5; D is ambiguous. Germline V gene lookup returns CDR1 SGHTA and CDR2 FQGNSA. This CDR3 spans 15 amino acids. Trimming left V 4 bases short and J 2 bases short, with 12 bases between. The CDR3 here is CASSSGSYGNQPQHF. CDR3 nucleotide sequence: TGTGCCAGCAGCTCCGGGTCTTATGGCAATCAGCCCCAGCATTTT.

V gene TRBV25-1 combines with J gene TRBJ1-2; possibly TRBD1 for D (5 bases). V was cut by 6 bases and J by 0 bases, with 8 bases left in between. The CDR3 spans 13 residues. CDR1 is MGHDK and CDR2 is SYGVNS in the germline V gene. The CDR3 DNA reads as TGTGCCAGCAGCCGGACATCTAACTATGGCTACACCTTC. This translates into CASSRTSNYGYTF.

The chain couples TRBV6-1 to TRBJ1-2, with 12 nucleotides matching TRBD1. The CDR3 has 14 amino acids. Per the germline V gene, CDR1 is MNHNS and CDR2 is SASEGT. Unmatched junction bases numbered 4, after V lost 7 bases and J lost 4 bases. The CDR3 loop is CASTGQGAVYGYTF. The CDR3 nucleotides are TGTGCCAGCACGGGACAGGGGGCGGTCTATGGCTACACCTTC.